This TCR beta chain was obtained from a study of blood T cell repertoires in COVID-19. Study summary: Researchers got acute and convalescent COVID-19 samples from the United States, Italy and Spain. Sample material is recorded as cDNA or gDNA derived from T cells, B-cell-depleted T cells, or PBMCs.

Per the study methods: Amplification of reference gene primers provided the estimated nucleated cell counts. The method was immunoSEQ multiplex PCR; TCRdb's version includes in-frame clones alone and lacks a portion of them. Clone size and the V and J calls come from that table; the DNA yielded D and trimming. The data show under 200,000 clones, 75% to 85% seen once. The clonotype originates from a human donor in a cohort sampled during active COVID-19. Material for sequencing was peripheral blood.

CDR3: CASSPGEGMNTEAFF. CDR3 in DNA: TGTGCCAGCTCACCCGGGGAGGGCATGAACACTGAAGCTTTCTTT. This sequence joins TRBV18 and TRBJ1-1; D uncertain. The CDR3 totals 15 residues. V was shortened by 3 bases and J by 0 bases, with 11 bases between the two germline ends. Germline CDR1 is KGHSH and CDR2 is LQKENI. The variable domain in full, with the rest retrieved from reference TRBV18 and TRBJ1-1, is NAGVMQNPRHLVRRRGQEARLRCSPMKGHSHVYWYRQLPEEGLKFMVYLQKENIIDESGMPKERFSAEFPKEGPSILRIQQVVRGDSAAYFCASSPGEGMNTEAFFGQGTRLTVV.